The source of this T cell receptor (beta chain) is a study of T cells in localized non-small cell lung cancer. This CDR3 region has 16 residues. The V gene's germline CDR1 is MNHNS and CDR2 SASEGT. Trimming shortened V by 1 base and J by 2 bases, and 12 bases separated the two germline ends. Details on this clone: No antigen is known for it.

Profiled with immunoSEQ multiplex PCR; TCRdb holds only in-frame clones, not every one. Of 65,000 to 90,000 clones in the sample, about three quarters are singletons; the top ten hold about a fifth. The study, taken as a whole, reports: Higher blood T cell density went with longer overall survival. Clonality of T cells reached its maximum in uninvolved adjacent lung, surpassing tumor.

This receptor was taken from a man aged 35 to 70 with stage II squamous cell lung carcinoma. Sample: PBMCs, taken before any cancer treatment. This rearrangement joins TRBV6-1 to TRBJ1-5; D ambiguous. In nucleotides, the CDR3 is TGTGCCAGCAGTGAAGTTGCGTCGCTGGGCAATCAGCCCCAGCATTTT. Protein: CASSEVASLGNQPQHF.